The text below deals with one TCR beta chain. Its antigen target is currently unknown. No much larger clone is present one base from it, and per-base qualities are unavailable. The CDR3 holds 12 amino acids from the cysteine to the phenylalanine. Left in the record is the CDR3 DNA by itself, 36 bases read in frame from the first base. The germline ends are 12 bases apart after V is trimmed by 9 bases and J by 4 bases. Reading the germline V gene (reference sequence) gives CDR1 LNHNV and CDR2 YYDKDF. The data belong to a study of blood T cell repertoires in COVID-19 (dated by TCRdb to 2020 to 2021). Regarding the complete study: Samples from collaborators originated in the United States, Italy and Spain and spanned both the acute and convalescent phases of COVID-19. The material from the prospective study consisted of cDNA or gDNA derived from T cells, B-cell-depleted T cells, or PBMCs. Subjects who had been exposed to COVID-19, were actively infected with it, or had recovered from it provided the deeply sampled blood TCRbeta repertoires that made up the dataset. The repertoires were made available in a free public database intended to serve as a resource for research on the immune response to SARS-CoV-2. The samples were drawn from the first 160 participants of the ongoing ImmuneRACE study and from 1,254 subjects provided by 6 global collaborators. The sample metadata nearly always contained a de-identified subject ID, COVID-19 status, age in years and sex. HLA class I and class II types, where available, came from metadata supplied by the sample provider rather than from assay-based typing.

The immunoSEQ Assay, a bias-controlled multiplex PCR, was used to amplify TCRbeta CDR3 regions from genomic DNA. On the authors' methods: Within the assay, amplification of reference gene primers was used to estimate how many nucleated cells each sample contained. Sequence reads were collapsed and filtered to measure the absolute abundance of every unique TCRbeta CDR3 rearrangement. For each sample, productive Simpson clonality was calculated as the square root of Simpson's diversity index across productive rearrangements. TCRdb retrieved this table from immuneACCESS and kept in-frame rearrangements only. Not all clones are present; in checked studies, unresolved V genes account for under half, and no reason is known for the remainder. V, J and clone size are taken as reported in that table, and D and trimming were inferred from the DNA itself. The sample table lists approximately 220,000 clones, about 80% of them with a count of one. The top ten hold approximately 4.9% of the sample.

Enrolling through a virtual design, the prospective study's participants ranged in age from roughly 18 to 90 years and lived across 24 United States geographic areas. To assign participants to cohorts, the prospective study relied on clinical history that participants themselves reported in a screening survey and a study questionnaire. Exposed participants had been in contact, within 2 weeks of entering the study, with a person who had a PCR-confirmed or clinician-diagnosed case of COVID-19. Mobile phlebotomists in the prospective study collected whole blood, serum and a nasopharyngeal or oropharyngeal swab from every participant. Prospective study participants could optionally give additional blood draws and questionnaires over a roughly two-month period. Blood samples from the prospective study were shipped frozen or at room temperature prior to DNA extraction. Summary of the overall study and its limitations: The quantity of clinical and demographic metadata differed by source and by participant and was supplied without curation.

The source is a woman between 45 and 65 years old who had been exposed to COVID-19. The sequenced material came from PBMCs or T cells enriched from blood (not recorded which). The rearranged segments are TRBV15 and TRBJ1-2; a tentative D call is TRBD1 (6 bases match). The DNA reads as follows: TGTGCCACTTCACAGGGTATCTATGGCTACACCTTC. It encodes CATSQGIYGYTF.